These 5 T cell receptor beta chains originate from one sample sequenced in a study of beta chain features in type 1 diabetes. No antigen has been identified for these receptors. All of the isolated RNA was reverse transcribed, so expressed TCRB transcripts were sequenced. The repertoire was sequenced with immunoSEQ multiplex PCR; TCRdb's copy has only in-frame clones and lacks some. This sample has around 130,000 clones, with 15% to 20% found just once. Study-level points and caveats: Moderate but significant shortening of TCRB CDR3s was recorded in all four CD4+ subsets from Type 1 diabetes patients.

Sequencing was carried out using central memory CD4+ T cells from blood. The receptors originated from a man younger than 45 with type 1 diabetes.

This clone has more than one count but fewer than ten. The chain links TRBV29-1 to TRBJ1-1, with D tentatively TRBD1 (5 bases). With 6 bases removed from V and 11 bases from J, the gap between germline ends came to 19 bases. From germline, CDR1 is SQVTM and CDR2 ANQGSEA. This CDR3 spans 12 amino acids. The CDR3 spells CSVLSTGLKAFF. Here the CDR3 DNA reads TGCAGCGTGCTATCCACAGGTCTCAAGGCTTTCTTT.

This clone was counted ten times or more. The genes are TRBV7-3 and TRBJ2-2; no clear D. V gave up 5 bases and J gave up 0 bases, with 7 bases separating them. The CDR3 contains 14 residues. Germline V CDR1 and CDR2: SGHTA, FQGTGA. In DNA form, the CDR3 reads TGTGCCAGCAGCAAGAACGCGAACACCGGGGAGCTGTTTTTT. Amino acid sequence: CASSKNANTGELFF.

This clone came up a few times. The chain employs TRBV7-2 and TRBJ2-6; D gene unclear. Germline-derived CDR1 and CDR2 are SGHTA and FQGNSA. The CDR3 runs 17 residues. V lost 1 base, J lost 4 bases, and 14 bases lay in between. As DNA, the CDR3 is TGTGCCAGCAGCTTAGTCCCACGGACGGCCGGGGCCAACGTCCTGACTTTC. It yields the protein CASSLVPRTAGANVLTF. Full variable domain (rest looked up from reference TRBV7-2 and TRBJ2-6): GAGVSQSPSNKVTEKGKDVELRCDPISGHTALYWYRQSLGQGLEFLIYFQGNSAPDKSGLPSDRFSAERTGGSVSTLTIQRTQQEDSAVYLCASSLVPRTAGANVLTFGAGSRLTVL.

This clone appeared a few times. This chain's CDR3 is CASVGGQRTGELFF. The CDR3 DNA is TGTGCCAGCGTGGGGGGACAGAGGACCGGGGAGCTGTTTTTT. This chain connects TRBV2 to TRBJ2-2, with TRBD1 as a possible D gene (7 bases). V was clipped by 8 bases and J by 5 bases, with 15 bases between them. CDR1 SNHLY and CDR2 FYNNEI come from the germline V gene. This CDR3 has 14 residues.

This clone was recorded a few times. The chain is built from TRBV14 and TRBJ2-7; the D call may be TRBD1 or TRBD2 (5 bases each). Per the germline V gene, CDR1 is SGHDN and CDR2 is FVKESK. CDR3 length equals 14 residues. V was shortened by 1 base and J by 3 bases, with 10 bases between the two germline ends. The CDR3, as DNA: TGTGCCAGCAGCCAAGCGGCAGGGAGCTACGAGCAGTACTTC. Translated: CASSQAAGSYEQYF.